This T cell receptor beta chain was retrieved from a study of cytomegalovirus exposure and HLA in healthy donors. Study-wide points: Earlier analysis yielded a pattern in which most TCR beta V segments were productive about 90% or about 30% of the time.

This PCR relied on a set of 60 Vbeta primers and 13 Jbeta primers. Some clones are missing from TCRdb's copy, which holds only in-frame ones; the method was immunoSEQ multiplex PCR. The repertoire table contains roughly 140,000 clones. J gave up 4 bases and V 0 bases, and 6 bases lay outside the gene matches. In germline, CDR1 is MNHNS, CDR2 SASEGT. The CDR3 spans 16 residues. For this clone: The antigen remains unidentified.

The rearrangement links TRBV6-1 to TRBJ1-1, with 9 bases lining up with TRBD1. The TCR originated in a man between 35 and 55 years old in good health and CMV-seronegative. What was sequenced was PBMCs. CDR3 residues: CASSEAAGQGSTEAFF. The CDR3 nucleotides read TGTGCCAGCAGTGAAGCAGCGGGACAGGGAAGCACTGAAGCTTTCTTT.